This T cell receptor beta chain comes out of a study of blood T cell repertoires in COVID-19. Turning to the study itself: Sites in the United States, Italy and Spain provided acute and convalescent COVID-19 samples. PBMCs, B-cell-depleted T cells, or T cells provided the cDNA or gDNA that made up the material.

Authors' data handling: How many nucleated cells were present was estimated from reference gene primer amplification. The method was immunoSEQ multiplex PCR; TCRdb's version includes in-frame clones alone and lacks a portion of them. From that table come the V and J calls and clone size; the DNA was used to work out D and trimming. The data contain about 200,000 clones, around nine tenths of them singletons. The Seattle patients, enrolled during active infection, were followed longitudinally. From germline, CDR1 is GTSNPN and CDR2 SVGIG (reference sequence). The CDR3 runs to 13 residues. V was clipped by 3 bases and J by 4 bases; unmatched bases: 3.

The V call is TRBV30, the J call TRBJ1-5, with 7 bases fitting TRBD1. Material for sequencing was peripheral blood. This clonotype was obtained from a man aged 50 to 60 with COVID-19, enrolled during active disease. CDR3 DNA sequence: TGTGCCTGGAGGACAGGGCCTAATCAGCCCCAGCATTTT. It encodes CAWRTGPNQPQHF.